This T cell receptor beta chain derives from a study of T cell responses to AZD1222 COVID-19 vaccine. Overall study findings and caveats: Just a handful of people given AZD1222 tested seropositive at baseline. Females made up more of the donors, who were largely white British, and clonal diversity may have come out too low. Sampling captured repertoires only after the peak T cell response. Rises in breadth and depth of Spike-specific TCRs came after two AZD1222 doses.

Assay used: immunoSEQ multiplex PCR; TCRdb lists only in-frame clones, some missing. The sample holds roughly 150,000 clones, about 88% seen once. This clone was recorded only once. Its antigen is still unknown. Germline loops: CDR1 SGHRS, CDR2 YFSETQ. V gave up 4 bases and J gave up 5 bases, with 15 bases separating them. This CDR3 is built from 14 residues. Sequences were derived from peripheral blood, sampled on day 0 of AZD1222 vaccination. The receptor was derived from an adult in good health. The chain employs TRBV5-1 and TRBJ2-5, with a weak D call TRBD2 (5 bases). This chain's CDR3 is CASSPNPSSETQYF. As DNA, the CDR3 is TGCGCCAGCAGCCCCAACCCTAGCTCCGAGACCCAGTACTTC.